This record covers a single TCR beta chain. The antigen remains unidentified. CDR1 and CDR2 (germline): SGDLS, YYNGEE. The CDR3 loop spans 16 amino acids. Trimming shortened V by 3 bases and J by 1 base, and 13 bases separated the two germline ends. This sample was taken from a study of CD8 T cells in ankylosing spondylitis. Overall study findings and caveats: A TCR beta motif of under 10 highly homologous variants seemed to mark ankylosing spondylitis blood.

TCRdb redid the calling of the 5' RACE reads with MiXCR, one entry per CDR3 protein. The repertoire holds hundreds of thousands of distinct CDR3 sequences, roughly 12% seen once, with more than 0.5% in the top ten. The clonotype originates from a male donor with ankylosing spondylitis. Sequences were obtained from blood, either unsorted or a sorted T cell fraction (not recorded which). The chain has TRBV9 and TRBJ2-2; no definite D call. The CDR3 DNA reads as TGTGCCAGCAGCGCACTGAATCCCCAGAACACCGGGGAGCTGTTTTTT. Residues: CASSALNPQNTGELFF.